The rows below give T cell receptor beta chains drawn from one sample of a study of shared clonotypes between healthy human individuals. Assay: immunoSEQ multiplex PCR; the TCRdb copy retains only in-frame clones and omits some. The sample has about 690,000 clones, 90% seen once. Source material: memory CD8+ T cells from PBMCs. The receptors shown here come from a young man in good health. Some clones in this sample may be carry-over from other donors' samples. Each CDR3 is given with its conserved first and last residue. A D gene is named only where the DNA matches it firmly. The size field is filled for only some rows; it gives once, few, many or a size class.

.,TRBD2,TRBJ2-1,TRBV11-2,TGTGCCAGCAGCCAAAATATAGCGGGAGGGCCAGGTGATGAGCAGTTCTTC,CASSQNIAGGPGDEQFF
once,.,TRBJ2-1,TRBV12-5,TGTGCTAGTGCTCCCCTAAGCGGTCTCCTCCTCTACAATGAGCAGTTCTTC,CASAPLSGLLLYNEQFF
.,.,TRBJ2-7,TRBV27,TGTGCCAGTAGGAGAGGGGCTCTGAGCTCCTACGAGCAGTACTTC,CASRRGALSSYEQYF
.,.,TRBJ2-7,TRBV28,TGTGCCAGCAGTCCCCTCGAGAGCTCCTACGAGCAGTACTTC,CASSPLESSYEQYF
.,TRBD1,TRBJ2-7,TRBV7-9,TGTGCCAGCAGCACAGGGACAGGGGGCTACTACGAGCAGTACTTC,CASSTGTGGYYEQYF
.,TRBD2,TRBJ2-7,TRBV18,TGTGCCAGCTCACCGGGGACGGGAGGGTTCTCCTACGAGCAGTACTTC,CASSPGTGGFSYEQYF
.,.,TRBJ2-7,TRBV5-8,TGTGCCAGCAGCTTGCGGGACGCGAAACCCCACGAGCAGTACTTC,CASSLRDAKPHEQYF
few,.,TRBJ1-5,TRBV21-1,TGTGCCAGCAGCAAAGACGGGACAGGGTACAATCAGCCCCAGCATTTT,CASSKDGTGYNQPQHF
once,.,TRBJ2-1,TRBV28,TGTGCCAGCAGTCCCCGACAGGTTTGGGGGGGCAATGAGCAGTTCTTC,CASSPRQVWGGNEQFF
once,.,TRBJ2-5,TRBV2,TGTGCCAGCAGTGATGGACAGCCCGTGGAGACCCAGTACTTC,CASSDGQPVETQYF
.,.,TRBJ1-3,TRBV6-1,TGTGCCAGCAGACACGACAGGACTGGAAACACCATATATTTT,CASRHDRTGNTIYF
.,.,TRBJ2-5,TRBV4-1,TGCGCCAGCAGCCAAGATTCGGCTAGTCTTTGGCAAGAGACCCAGTACTTC,CASSQDSASLWQETQYF
.,.,TRBJ2-3,TRBV27,TGTGCCAGCAGTTTATTGAACAGGGATTCGGATACGCAGTATTTT,CASSLLNRDSDTQYF
.,.,TRBJ2-2,TRBV9,TGTGCCAGCAGCGTAGGGACAGAGAACACCGGGGAGCTGTTTTTT,CASSVGTENTGELFF
.,.,TRBJ2-5,TRBV25-1,TGTGCCAGCAGTGTACAGACCCAGTACTTC,CASSVQTQYF
.,.,TRBJ2-3,TRBV5-4,TGTGCCAGCAGCTTGGGAGGTCCACCGAGCACAGATACGCAGTATTTT,CASSLGGPPSTDTQYF
.,.,TRBJ2-1,TRBV11-3,TGTGCCAGCAGCTTAGATTCCGGGGACTACAATGAGCAGTTCTTC,CASSLDSGDYNEQFF
.,TRBD1,TRBJ1-1,TRBV5-6,TGTGCCAGCAGCATTCAGACCGGGACAGTTGAAGCTTTCTTT,CASSIQTGTVEAFF
.,.,TRBJ1-1,TRBV4-1,TGCGCCAGCAGCCAAGTGGGCAGCCCGAACACTGAAGCTTTCTTT,CASSQVGSPNTEAFF
once,.,TRBJ2-6,TRBV4-3,TGCGCCAGCAGCCAATCCAGCTCTGGGGCCAACGTCCTGACTTTC,CASSQSSSGANVLTF
once,.,TRBJ2-2,TRBV2,TGTGCCAGCAGTGAGGTCCCAATAAAACCCGGGGAGCTGTTTTTT,CASSEVPIKPGELFF
few,.,TRBJ1-5,TRBV28,TGTGCCAGCAGTTCCCGGGAGACAAATCAGCCCCAGCATTTT,CASSSRETNQPQHF
.,.,TRBJ1-5,TRBV28,TGTGCCAGCAGTCAGGAGGGCCCCGCGGAGCCCCAGCATTTT,CASSQEGPAEPQHF
.,TRBD1,TRBJ2-7,TRBV11-1,TGTGCCAGCAGCTTAGAACAGGGGGCCTACGAGCAGTACTTC,CASSLEQGAYEQYF
.,.,TRBJ2-7,TRBV4-3,TGCGCCAGCAGCCAAGTGGCACAGGCCACCTACGAGCAGTACTTC,CASSQVAQATYEQYF
.,TRBD1,TRBJ2-3,TRBV27,TGTGCCAGCAGTTGGGGACAGATTAGCACAGATACGCAGTATTTT,CASSWGQISTDTQYF
.,.,TRBJ1-1,TRBV27,TGTGCCAGCAGTTTAAGCTGGGGTCGGGTTGAAGCTTTCTTT,CASSLSWGRVEAFF
.,TRBD1,TRBJ1-2,TRBV6-5,TGTGCCAGCAGTTACTCAGGGGGCGATGGCTACACCTTC,CASSYSGGDGYTF
.,.,TRBJ2-7,TRBV5-5,TGTGCCAGCAGCCCGGACTTCGGAACGTCCTACGAGCAGTACTTC,CASSPDFGTSYEQYF
.,TRBD1,TRBJ1-1,TRBV7-9,TGTGCCAGCAGCCCAAGAAAAGGGACAGGGAAGGCTGAAGCTTTCTTT,CASSPRKGTGKAEAFF
.,.,TRBJ2-1,TRBV28,TGTGCCAGCAGTTTGATGGCAAACAATGAGCAGTTCTTC,CASSLMANNEQFF
once,.,TRBJ2-7,TRBV10-3,TGTGCCACCCTTCTCCGGGACGGGAGCTCCTACGAGCAGTACTTC,CATLLRDGSSYEQYF
.,.,TRBJ2-3,TRBV4-1,TGCGCCAGCAGCCAAGGAATGAATACGCAGTATTTT,CASSQGMNTQYF